This TCR beta chain emerged from a study of T cell responses to AZD1222 COVID-19 vaccine. Study outcomes and limitations: Increased Spike-specific TCR breadth and depth were observed after two AZD1222 doses. Most donors were white British, females outnumbered males, and clonal diversity was possibly underestimated. Only a handful of AZD1222 recipients, several in all, had baseline seropositivity.

The CDR3 loop spans 15 amino acids. Germline CDR1 is SEHNR and CDR2 is FQNEAQ (reference sequence). With 5 bases clipped from V and 4 bases from J, the junction kept 10 bases outside the gene matches. Worth noting for this clone: Its specificity is unknown.

Analyses pooled second doses at about 4 or about 12 weeks. Sequencing was performed with immunoSEQ multiplex PCR; in TCRdb, only in-frame clones are kept and a portion is missing. Counted here are about 100,000 clones, approximately 90% occurring once; the ten biggest clones make up 6.5% to 8.5%. The chain is built from TRBV7-9 and TRBJ2-7; 8 bases match TRBD2. The receptor's source is an adult who received the AZD1222 COVID-19 vaccine. Source: peripheral blood, taken 28 days after the second AZD1222 dose. The CDR3 DNA is TGTGCCAGCAGCCGGGGGGGACTTGTCGTTTACGAGCAGTACTTC. This translates into CASSRGGLVVYEQYF.